The 10 T cell receptor beta chains below come from one sample, sequenced in a study of regulatory T cells in long-lasting Graves disease. Noted time point: newly diagnosed GD, antithyroid drugs for less than 3 months. PBMC-derived RNA was used for the TCR library. CDR3-region Arm-PCR and iRepertoire HTBI primers produced the TCR beta libraries. Via MiXCR, TCRdb re-called the multiplex PCR reads, giving one row per CDR3 protein. The data show some 490,000 distinct CDR3 sequences, 12% seen once. The sample also formed part of further work on T cells in Graves' hyperthyroidism and ophthalmopathy.

This material consisted of peripheral blood mononuclear cells (PBMCs), taken at new diagnosis, from a patient treated with antithyroid drugs. The receptors shown here come from a woman under 40 with Graves disease.

This clonotype was recorded a few times. This chain uses TRBV2 with TRBJ1-1; TRBD1 is a possible D gene (6 bases). The CDR3 is 16 residues long. Germline CDR1 SNHLY, CDR2 FYNNEI. The V end lost 5 bases, the J end lost 1 base, and 17 bases lay between the germline ends. The CDR3 DNA is TGTGCCAGCAGTATCTCGGGGGGGCGGACGAACACTGAAGCTTTCTTT. Translated, it gives CASSISGGRTNTEAFF. The complete variable domain, with remaining parts taken from reference TRBV2 and TRBJ1-1, reads EPEVTQTPSHQVTQMGQEVILRCVPISNHLYFYWYRQILGQKVEFLVSFYNNEISEKSEIFDDQFSVERPDGSNFTLKIRSTKLEDSAMYFCASSISGGRTNTEAFFGQGTRLTVV.

A note on this clonotype: A far larger clone lies a single base away; this is likely a read error. V is TRBV7-2 and J is TRBJ2-3, with D possibly being TRBD1 or TRBD2 (5 bases each). The DNA end lines up better with TRBJ2-1; the J call may be wrong. The CDR3 loop spans 15 amino acids. Germline CDR1 is SGHTA and CDR2 is FQGNSA. Here the CDR3 reads CASSLVGGTVNEQFF. The CDR3 DNA is TGTGCCAGCAGCTTAGTTGGGGGAACTGTCAATGAGCAGTTCTTC.

The chain is built from TRBV7-9 and TRBJ1-2; no definite D call. CDR3 size: 16 residues. Germline V gene lookup returns CDR1 SEHNR and CDR2 FQNEAQ (reference sequence). V was pared by 1 base and J by 2 bases, with 14 bases between. The CDR3 sequence is CASSLDPSGLNYGYTF. CDR3 DNA: TGTGCCAGCAGCTTAGACCCCTCTGGGCTCAACTATGGCTACACCTTC.

This clonotype was seen only a few times. One base away lies a much larger clone, so this may be a sequencing read error. The CDR3: CASSLDQWGKETRYF. For the CDR3, the DNA is TGTGCCAGCTCCCTCGACCAGTGGGGTAAAGAGACCCGGTACTTC. The V gene is TRBV18, the J gene TRBJ2-5; D is unresolved. Germline values: CDR1 KGHSH, CDR2 LQKENI. CDR3 length: 15 amino acids.

This clonotype was observed at least ten times. This rearrangement joins TRBV2 to TRBJ1-1; TRBD1 might be the D (5 bases). Germline CDR1 SNHLY, CDR2 FYNNEI. The ends were cut back, 7 bases at V and 4 bases at J, with 19 bases in the middle. The CDR3 totals 15 residues. The CDR3 bases are TGTGCCAGCACCTTCTTTAGGATGGGGGTCACTGAAGCTTTCTTT. Protein product: CASTFFRMGVTEAFF.

This clonotype was seen more than once but under ten times. The rearrangement joins TRBV20-1 to TRBJ2-1; 7 bases agree with TRBD2. Germline CDR1 reads DFQATT; CDR2 reads SNEGSKA (reference sequence). The V and J ends lost 6 bases and 4 bases, in that order; junction bases with no gene match: 18. The CDR3 runs to 17 residues. The CDR3 DNA is TGCAGTGCCGAGCCTCCCCGGGGGGTAGCGGAGTACAATGAGCAGTTCTTC. It translates to CSAEPPRGVAEYNEQFF.

This clonotype has at least ten counts. V and J are TRBV6-2 or TRBV6-3 and TRBJ2-1, with TRBD2 matching over 12 bases. The trim removed 6 bases at V and 7 bases at J, leaving 7 bases unmatched. Germline V CDR1 and CDR2: MNHEY, SVGEGT. The length of the CDR3 is 15 residues. The CDR3 region has the DNA TGTGCCAGCAGGCCCCTAGCGGGAGGGGCTAATGAGCAGTTCTTC. Amino acids: CASRPLAGGANEQFF.

The genes are TRBV6-2 or TRBV6-3 and TRBJ2-6; D uncertain. V lost 7 bases to trimming and J lost 4 bases, with 8 bases between them. The CDR3 covers 13 residues. CDR1 and CDR2 (germline): MNHEY, SVGEGT. CDR3: CASTVRGANVLTF. CDR3 coding DNA: TGTGCCAGCACGGTCCGCGGGGCCAACGTCCTGACTTTC.

There are a few counts of this clonotype. V is TRBV7-2 and J is TRBJ1-5; D is ambiguous. The CDR3 covers 16 residues. CDR1 SGHTA and CDR2 FQGNSA come from the germline V gene. Trimming cost V 5 bases and J 2 bases, with 16 bases left between them. This CDR3 reads CASSPGWGPRNQPQHF. CDR3 nucleotides: TGTGCCAGCAGCCCCGGGTGGGGTCCCCGCAATCAGCCCCAGCATTTT.

This clonotype showed up many times. The CDR3 region is CASSLGSAAAYNEQFF. For the CDR3, the DNA is TGTGCCAGCAGCTTAGGATCCGCGGCGGCCTACAATGAGCAGTTCTTC. The chain employs TRBV7-9 and TRBJ2-1, with D uncertain. V was trimmed by 1 base and J by 2 bases, leaving 12 bases between them. The CDR3 extends over 16 amino acids. The germline CDR1 and CDR2 sequences are SEHNR and FQNEAQ (reference sequence).